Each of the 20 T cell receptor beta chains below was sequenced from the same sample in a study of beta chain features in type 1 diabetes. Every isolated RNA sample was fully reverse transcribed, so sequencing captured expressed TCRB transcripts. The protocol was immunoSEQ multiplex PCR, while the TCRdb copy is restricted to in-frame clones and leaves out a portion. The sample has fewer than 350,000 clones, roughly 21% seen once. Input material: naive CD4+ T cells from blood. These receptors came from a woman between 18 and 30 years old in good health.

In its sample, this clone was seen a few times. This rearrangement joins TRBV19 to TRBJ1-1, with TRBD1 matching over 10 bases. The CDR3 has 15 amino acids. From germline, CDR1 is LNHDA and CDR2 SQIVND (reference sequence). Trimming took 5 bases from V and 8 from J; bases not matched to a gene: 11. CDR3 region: CASSLRDRGESEAFF. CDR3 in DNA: TGTGCCAGTAGTCTCCGGGACAGGGGCGAAAGCGAAGCTTTCTTT. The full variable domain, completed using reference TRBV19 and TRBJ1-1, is DGGITQSPKYLFRKEGQNVTLSCEQNLNHDAMYWYRQDPGQGLRLIYYSQIVNDFQKGDIAEGYSVSREKKESFPLTVTSAQKNPTAFYLCASSLRDRGESEAFFGQGTRLTVV.

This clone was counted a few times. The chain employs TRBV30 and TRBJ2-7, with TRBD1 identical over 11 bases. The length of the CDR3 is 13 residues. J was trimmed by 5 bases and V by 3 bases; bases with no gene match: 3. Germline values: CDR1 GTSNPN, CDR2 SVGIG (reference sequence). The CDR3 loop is CAWRRTGGNEQYF. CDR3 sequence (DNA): TGTGCCTGGAGAAGGACAGGGGGCAACGAGCAGTACTTC.

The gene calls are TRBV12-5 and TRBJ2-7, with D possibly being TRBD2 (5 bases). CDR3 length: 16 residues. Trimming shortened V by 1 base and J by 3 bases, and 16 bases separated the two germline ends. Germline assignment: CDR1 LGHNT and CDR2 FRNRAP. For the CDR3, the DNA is TGTGCTAGTGGTTTGGCTCTACGGGGATTCCTCTACGAGCAGTACTTC. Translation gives CASGLALRGFLYEQYF.

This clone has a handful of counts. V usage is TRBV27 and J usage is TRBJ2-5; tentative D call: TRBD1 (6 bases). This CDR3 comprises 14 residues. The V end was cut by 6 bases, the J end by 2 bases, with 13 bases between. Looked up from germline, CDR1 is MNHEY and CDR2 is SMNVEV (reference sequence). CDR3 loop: CASRPGHLQETQYF. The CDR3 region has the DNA TGTGCCAGCAGACCGGGACACCTACAAGAGACCCAGTACTTC.

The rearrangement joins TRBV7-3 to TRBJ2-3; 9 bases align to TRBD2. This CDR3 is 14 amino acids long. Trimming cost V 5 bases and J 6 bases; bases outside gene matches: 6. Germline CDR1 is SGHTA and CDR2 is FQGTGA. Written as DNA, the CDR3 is TGTGCCAGCAGCCCAAATAGCGGGGGTGATACGCAGTATTTT. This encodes CASSPNSGGDTQYF.

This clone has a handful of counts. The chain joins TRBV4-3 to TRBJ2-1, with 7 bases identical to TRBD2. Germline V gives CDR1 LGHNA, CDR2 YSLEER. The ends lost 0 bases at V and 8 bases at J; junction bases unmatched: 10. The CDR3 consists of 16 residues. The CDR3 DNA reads TGCGCCAGCAGCCAAGATCTTAGGACTAGTTGGGATGAGCAGTTCTTC. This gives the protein CASSQDLRTSWDEQFF.

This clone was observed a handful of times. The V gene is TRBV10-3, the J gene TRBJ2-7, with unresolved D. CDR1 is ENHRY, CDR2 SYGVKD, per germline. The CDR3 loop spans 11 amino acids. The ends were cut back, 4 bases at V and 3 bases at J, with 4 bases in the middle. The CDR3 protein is CAISGYYEQYF. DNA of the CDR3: TGTGCCATCAGTGGCTACTACGAGCAGTACTTC.

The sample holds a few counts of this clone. Here the CDR3 reads CASSISAGAYNEQFF. In DNA form, the CDR3 reads TGTGCCAGTAGTATCTCAGCGGGCGCCTACAATGAGCAGTTCTTC. The chain combines TRBV19 with TRBJ2-1, with D possibly being TRBD2 (6 bases). Trimming removed 3 bases from V and 2 bases from J, with 11 bases in between. Germline loops: CDR1 LNHDA, CDR2 SQIVND (reference sequence). The CDR3 extends over 15 amino acids.

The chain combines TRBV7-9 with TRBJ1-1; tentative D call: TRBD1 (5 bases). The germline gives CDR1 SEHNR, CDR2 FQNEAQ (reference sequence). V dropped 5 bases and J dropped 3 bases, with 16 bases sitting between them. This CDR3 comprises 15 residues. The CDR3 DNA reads TGTGCCAGCAGCCCCCCAGCGGGGCAGGACACTGAAGCTTTCTTT. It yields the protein CASSPPAGQDTEAFF.

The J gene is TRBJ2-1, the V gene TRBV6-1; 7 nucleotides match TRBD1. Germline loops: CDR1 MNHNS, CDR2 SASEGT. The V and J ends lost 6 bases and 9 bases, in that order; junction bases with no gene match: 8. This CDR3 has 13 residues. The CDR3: CASRSLGGREQFF. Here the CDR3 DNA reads TGTGCCAGCAGATCCTTAGGGGGCCGTGAGCAGTTCTTC.

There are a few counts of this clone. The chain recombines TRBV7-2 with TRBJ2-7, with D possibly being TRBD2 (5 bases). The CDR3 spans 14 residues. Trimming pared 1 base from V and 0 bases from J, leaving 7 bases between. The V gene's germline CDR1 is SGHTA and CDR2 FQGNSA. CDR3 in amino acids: CASSLVEGSYEQYF. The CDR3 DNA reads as TGTGCCAGCAGCTTAGTAGAGGGCTCCTACGAGCAGTACTTC.

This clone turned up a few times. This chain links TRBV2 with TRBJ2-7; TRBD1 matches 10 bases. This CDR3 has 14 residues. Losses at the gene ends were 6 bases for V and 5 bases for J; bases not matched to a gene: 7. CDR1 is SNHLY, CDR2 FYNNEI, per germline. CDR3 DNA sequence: TGTGCCAGCAGGGAGGGACAGGGGTCCCACGAGCAGTACTTC. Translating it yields CASREGQGSHEQYF.

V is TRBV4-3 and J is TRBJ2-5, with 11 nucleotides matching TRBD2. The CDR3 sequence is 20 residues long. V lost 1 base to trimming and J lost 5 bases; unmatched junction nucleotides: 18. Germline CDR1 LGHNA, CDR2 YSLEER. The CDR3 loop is CASSQVTWATSGNSSETQYF. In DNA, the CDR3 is TGCGCCAGCAGCCAAGTAACATGGGCGACTAGCGGGAATTCGTCTGAGACCCAGTACTTC.

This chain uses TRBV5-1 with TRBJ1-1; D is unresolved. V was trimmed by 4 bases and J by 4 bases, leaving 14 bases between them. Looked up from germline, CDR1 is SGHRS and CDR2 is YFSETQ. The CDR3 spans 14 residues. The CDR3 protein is CASSPSGGSTEAFF. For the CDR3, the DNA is TGCGCCAGCAGCCCTTCCGGAGGGAGCACTGAAGCTTTCTTT.

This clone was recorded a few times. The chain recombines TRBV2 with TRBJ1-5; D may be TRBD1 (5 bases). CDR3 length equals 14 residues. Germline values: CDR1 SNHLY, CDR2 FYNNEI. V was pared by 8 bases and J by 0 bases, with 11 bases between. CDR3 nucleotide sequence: TGTGCCAGCGCTGACAGAGATAGCAATCAGCCCCAGCATTTT. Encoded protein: CASADRDSNQPQHF. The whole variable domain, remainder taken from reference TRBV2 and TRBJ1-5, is EPEVTQTPSHQVTQMGQEVILRCVPISNHLYFYWYRQILGQKVEFLVSFYNNEISEKSEIFDDQFSVERPDGSNFTLKIRSTKLEDSAMYFCASADRDSNQPQHFGDGTRLSIL.

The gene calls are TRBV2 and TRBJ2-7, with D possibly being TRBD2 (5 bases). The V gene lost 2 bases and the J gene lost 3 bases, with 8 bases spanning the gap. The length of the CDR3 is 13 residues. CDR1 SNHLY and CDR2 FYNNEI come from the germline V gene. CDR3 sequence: CASSELANYEQYF. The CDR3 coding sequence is TGTGCCAGCAGTGAACTAGCAAACTACGAGCAGTACTTC.

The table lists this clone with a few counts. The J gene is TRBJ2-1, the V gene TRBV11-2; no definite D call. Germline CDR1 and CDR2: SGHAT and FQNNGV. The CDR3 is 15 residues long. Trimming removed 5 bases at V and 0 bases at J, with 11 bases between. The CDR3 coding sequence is TGTGCCAGCAGCCCTCCCTACAGCTCCTACAATGAGCAGTTCTTC. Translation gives CASSPPYSSYNEQFF.

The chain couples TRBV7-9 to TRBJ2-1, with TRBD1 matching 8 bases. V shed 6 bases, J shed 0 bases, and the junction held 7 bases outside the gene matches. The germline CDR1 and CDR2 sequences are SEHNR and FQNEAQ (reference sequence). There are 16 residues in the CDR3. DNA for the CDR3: TGTGCCAGCAGGTCCAGACAGGGGTACTCCTACAATGAGCAGTTCTTC. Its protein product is CASRSRQGYSYNEQFF.

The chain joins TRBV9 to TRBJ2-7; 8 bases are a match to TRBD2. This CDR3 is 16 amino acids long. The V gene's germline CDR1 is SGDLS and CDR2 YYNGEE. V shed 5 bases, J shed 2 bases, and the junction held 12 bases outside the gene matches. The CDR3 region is CASSIGSGGGTYEQYF. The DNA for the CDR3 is TGTGCCAGCAGTATCGGGAGCGGGGGCGGAACCTACGAGCAGTACTTC. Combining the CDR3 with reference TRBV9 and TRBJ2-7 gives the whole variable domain DSGVTQTPKHLITATGQRVTLRCSPRSGDLSVYWYQQSLDQGLQFLIQYYNGEERAKGNILERFSAQQFPDLHSELNLSSLELGDSALYFCASSIGSGGGTYEQYFGPGTRLTVT.

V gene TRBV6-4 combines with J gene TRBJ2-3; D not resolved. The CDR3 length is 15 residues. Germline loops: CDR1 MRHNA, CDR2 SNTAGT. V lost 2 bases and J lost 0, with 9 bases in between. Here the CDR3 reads CASSDRGHSTDTQYF. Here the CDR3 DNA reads TGTGCCAGCAGTGACAGAGGTCATAGCACAGATACGCAGTATTTT.